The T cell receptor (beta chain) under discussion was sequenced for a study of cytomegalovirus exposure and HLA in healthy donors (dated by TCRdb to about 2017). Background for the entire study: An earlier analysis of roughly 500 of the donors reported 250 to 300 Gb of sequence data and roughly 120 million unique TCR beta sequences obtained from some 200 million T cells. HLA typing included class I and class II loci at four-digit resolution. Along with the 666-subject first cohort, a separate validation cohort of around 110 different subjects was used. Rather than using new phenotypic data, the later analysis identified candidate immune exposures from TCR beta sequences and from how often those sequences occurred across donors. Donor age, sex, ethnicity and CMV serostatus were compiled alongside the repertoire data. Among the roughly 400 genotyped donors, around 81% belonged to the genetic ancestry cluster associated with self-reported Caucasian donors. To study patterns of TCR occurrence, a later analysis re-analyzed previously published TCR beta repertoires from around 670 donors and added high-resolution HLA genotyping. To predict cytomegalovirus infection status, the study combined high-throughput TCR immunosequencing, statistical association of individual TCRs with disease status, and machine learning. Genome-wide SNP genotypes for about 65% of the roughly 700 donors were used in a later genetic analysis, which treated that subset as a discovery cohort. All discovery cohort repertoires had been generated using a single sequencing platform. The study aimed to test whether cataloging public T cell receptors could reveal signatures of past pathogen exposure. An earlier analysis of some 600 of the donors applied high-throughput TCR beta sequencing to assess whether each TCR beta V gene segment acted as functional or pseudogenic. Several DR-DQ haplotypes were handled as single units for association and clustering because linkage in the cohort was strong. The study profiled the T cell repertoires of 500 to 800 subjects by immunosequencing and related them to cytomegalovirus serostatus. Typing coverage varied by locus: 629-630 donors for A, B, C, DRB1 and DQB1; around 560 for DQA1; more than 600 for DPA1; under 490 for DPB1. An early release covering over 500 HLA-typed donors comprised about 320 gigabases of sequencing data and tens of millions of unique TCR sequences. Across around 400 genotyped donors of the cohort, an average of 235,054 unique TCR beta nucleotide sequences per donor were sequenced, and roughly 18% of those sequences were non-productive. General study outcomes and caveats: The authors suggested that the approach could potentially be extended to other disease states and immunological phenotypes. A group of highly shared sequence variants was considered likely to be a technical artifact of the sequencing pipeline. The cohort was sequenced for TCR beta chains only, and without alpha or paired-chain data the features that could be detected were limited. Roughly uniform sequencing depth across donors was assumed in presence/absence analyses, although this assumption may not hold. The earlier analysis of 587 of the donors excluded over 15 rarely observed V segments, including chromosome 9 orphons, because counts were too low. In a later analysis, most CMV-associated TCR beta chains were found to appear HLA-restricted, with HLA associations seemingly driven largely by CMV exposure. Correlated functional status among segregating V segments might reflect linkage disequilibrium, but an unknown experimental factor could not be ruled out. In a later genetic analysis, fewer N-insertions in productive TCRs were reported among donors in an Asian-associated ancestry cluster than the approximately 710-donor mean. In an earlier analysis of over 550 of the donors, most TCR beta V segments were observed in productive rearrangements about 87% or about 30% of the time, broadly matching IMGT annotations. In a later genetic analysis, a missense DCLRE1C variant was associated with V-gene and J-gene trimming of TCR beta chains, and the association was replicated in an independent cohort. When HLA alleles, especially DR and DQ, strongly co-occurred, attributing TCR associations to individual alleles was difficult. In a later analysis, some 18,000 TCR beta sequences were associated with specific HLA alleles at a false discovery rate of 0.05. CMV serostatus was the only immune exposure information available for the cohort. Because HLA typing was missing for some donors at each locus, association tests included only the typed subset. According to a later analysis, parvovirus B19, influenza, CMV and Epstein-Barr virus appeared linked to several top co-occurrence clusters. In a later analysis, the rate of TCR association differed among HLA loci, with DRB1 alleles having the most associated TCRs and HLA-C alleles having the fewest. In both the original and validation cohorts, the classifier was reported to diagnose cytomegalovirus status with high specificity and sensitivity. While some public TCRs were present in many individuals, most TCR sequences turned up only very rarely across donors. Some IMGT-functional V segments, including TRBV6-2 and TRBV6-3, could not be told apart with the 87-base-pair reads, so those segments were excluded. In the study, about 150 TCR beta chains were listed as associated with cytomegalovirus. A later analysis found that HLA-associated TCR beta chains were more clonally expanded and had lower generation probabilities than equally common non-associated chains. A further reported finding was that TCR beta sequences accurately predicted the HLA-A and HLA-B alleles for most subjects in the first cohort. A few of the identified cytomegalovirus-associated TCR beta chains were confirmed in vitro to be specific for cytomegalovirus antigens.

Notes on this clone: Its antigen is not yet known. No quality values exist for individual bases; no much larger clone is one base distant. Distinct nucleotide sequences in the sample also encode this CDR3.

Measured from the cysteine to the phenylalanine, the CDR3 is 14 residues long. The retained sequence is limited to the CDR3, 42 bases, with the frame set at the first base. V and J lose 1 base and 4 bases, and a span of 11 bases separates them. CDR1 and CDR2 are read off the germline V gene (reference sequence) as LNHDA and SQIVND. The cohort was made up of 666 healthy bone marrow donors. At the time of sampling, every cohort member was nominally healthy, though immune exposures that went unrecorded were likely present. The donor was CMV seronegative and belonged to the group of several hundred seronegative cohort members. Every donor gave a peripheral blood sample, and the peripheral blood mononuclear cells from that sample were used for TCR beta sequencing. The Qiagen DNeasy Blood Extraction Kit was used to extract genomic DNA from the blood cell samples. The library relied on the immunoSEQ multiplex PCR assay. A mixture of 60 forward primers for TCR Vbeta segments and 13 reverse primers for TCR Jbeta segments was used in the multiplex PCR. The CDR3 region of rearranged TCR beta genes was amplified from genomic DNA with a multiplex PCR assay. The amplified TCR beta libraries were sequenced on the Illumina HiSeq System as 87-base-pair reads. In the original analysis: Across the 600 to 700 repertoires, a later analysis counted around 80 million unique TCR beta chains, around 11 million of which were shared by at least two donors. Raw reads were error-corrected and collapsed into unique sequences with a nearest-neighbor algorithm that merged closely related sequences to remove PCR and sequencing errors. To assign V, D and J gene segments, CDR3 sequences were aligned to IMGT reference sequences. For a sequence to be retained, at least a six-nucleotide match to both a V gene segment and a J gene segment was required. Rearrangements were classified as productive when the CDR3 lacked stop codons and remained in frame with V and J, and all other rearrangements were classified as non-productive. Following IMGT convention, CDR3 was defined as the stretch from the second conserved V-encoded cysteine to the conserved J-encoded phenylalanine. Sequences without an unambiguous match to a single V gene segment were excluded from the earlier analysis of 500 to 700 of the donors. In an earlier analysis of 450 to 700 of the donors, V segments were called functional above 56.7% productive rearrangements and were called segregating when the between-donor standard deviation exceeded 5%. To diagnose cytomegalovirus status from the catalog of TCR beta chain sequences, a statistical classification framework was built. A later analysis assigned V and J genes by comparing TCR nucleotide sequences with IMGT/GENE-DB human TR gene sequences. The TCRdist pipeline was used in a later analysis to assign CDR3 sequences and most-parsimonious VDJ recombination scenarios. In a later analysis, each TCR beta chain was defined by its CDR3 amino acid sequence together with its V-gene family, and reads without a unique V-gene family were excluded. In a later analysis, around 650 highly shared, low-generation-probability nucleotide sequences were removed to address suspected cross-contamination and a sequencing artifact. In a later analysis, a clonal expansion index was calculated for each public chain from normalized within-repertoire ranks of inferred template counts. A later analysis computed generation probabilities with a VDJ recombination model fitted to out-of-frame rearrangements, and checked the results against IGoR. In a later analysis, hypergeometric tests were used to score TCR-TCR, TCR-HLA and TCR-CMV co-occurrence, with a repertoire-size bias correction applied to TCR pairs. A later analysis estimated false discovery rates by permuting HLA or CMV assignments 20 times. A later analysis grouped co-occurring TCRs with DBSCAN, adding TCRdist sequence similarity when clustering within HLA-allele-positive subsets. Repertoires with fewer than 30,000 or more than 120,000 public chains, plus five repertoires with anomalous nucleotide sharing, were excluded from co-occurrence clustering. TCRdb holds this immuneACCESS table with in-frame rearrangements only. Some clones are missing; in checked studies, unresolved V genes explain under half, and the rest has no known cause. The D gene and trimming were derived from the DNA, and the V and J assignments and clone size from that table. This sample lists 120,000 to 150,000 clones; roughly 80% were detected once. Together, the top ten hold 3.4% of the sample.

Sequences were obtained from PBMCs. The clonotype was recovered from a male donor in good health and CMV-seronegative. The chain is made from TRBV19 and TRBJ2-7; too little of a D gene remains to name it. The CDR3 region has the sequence CASSIAGTSYEQYF. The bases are TGTGCCAGTAGTATAGCAGGCACCTCTTACGAGCAGTACTTC.